The next 5 T cell receptor beta chains were all read from a single sample in a study of blood T cell repertoires in COVID-19. Here immunoSEQ multiplex PCR was the method, and the copy in TCRdb shows in-frame clones only, minus some. The data contain 250,000 to 350,000 clones, over 75% of them seen just once; the ten biggest clones take up roughly an eighth. The sample was peripheral blood. The receptors were gathered from a woman aged 60-70 years with acute or convalescent COVID-19.

The V call is TRBV28, the J call TRBJ1-5; D perhaps matches TRBD1 (5 bases). This CDR3 is built from 15 residues. Germline V CDR1 and CDR2: MDHEN, SYDVKM. The V end lost 5 bases, the J end lost 5 bases, and 16 bases lay between the germline ends. The CDR3 here is CASSLPGDPYQPQHF. CDR3 bases: TGTGCCAGCAGTCTTCCGGGGGACCCATATCAGCCCCAGCATTTT. The complete variable domain, with remaining parts taken from reference TRBV28 and TRBJ1-5, reads DVKVTQSSRYLVKRTGEKVFLECVQDMDHENMFWYRQDPGLGLRLIYFSYDVKMKEKGDIPEGYSVSREKKERFSLILESASTNQTSMYLCASSLPGDPYQPQHFGDGTRLSIL.

This chain connects TRBV7-3 to TRBJ1-2, with 9 bases matching TRBD1. Trimming at V came to 2 bases and at J to 6 bases, leaving 1 base not matched to a gene. There are 13 residues in the CDR3. Germline V CDR1 and CDR2: SGHTA, FQGTGA. The CDR3, as DNA: TGTGCCAGCAGCTTAGGGACAGGGAATGGCTACACCTTC. Encoded protein: CASSLGTGNGYTF.

V is TRBV6-5 and J is TRBJ2-7, with TRBD2 identical over 13 bases. This CDR3 contains 16 residues. The V and J ends lost 2 bases and 0 bases, in that order; junction bases with no gene match: 1. Germline CDR1 reads MNHEY; CDR2 reads SVGAGI. The CDR3: CASSYRLAGGSYEQYF. CDR3 DNA: TGTGCCAGCAGTTACCGACTAGCGGGGGGCTCCTACGAGCAGTACTTC.

The V and J genes are TRBV5-5 and TRBJ2-5; TRBD1 agrees at 9 bases. This CDR3 spans 15 amino acids. Looked up from germline, CDR1 is SGHKS and CDR2 is YYEKEE (reference sequence). V trimming: 4 bases; J trimming: 5 bases; junction bases outside the gene matches: 9. The CDR3 DNA reads as TGTGCCAGCAGCCCCGCTACAGGGGGCTTCGAGACCCAGTACTTC. Residues: CASSPATGGFETQYF.

The chain is built from TRBV7-2 and TRBJ2-1; 8 nucleotides line up with TRBD2. The CDR3 totals 13 residues. Germline V gene lookup returns CDR1 SGHTA and CDR2 FQGNSA. Trimming took 2 bases from V and 9 from J; bases not matched to a gene: 3. CDR3 in amino acids: CASSLIGRVEQFF. The CDR3 bases are TGTGCCAGCAGCTTAATCGGGAGGGTTGAGCAGTTCTTC.